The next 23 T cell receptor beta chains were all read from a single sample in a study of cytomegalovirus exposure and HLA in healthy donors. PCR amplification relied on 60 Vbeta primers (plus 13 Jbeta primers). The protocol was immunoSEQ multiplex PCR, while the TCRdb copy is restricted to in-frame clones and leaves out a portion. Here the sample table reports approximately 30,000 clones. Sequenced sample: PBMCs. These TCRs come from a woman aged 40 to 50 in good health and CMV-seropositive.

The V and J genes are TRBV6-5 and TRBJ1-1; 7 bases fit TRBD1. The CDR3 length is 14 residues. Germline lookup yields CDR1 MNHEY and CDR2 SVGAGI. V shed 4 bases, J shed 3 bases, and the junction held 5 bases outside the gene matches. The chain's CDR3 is CASSSEGADTEAFF. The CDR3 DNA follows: TGTGCCAGCAGTTCGGAGGGGGCTGACACTGAAGCTTTCTTT.

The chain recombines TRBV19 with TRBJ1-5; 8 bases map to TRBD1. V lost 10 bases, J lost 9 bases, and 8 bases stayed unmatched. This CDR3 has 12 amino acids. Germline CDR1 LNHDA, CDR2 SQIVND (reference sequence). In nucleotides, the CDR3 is TGTGCCACCGGACAGGGCTGGATGCCCCAGCATTTT. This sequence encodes CATGQGWMPQHF.

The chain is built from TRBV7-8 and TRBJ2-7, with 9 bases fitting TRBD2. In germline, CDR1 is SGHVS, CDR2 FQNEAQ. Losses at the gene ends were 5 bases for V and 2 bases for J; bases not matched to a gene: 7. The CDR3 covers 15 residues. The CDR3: CASSLGAGGAYEQYF. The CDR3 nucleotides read TGTGCCAGCAGCCTCGGAGCGGGAGGCGCCTACGAGCAGTACTTC.

CDR3 sequence reads: CASSQLNLAGAYEQYF. As DNA, the CDR3 is TGCGCCAGCAGCCAACTAAACCTAGCGGGAGCCTACGAGCAGTACTTC. The chain joins TRBV4-3 to TRBJ2-7; 10 bases line up with TRBD2. The CDR3 consists of 16 residues. The ends lost 2 bases at V and 2 bases at J; junction bases unmatched: 6. The germline V gene encodes CDR1 LGHNA and CDR2 YSLEER.

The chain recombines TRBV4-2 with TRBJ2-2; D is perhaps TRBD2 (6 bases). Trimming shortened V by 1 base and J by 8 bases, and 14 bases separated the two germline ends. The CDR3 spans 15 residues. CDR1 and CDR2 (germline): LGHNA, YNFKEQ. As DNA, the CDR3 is TGTGCCAGCAGCCAAGCTACCCTAGCGTCGGGGGAGCTGTTTTTT. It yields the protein CASSQATLASGELFF.

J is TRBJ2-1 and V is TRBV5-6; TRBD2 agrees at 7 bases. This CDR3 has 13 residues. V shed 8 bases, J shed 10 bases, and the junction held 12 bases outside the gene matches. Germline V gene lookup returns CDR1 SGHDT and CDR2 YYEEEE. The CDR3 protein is CASGEGLSREQFF. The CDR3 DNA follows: TGTGCCAGTGGGGAGGGCTTATCAAGGGAGCAGTTCTTC. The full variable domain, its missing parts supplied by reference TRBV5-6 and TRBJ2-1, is DAGVTQSPTHLIKTRGQQVTLRCSPKSGHDTVSWYQQALGQGPQFIFQYYEEEERQRGNFPDRFSGHQFPNYSSELNVNALLLGDSALYLCASGEGLSREQFFGPGTRLTVL.

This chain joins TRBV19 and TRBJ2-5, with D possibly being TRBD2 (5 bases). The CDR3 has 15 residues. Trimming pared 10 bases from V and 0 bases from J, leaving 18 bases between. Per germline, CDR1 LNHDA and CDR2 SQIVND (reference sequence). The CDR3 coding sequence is TGTGCCACCACACAAGGCAGGAGGTACCAAGAGACCCAGTACTTC. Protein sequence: CATTQGRRYQETQYF. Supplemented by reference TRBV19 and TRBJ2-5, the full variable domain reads DGGITQSPKYLFRKEGQNVTLSCEQNLNHDAMYWYRQDPGQGLRLIYYSQIVNDFQKGDIAEGYSVSREKKESFPLTVTSAQKNPTAFYLCATTQGRRYQETQYFGPGTRLLVL.

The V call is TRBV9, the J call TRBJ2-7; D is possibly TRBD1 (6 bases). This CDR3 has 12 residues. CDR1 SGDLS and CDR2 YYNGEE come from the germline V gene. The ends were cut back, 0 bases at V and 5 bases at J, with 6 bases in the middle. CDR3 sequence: CASSVDRDEQYF. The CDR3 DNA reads TGTGCCAGCAGCGTAGACAGGGACGAGCAGTACTTC.

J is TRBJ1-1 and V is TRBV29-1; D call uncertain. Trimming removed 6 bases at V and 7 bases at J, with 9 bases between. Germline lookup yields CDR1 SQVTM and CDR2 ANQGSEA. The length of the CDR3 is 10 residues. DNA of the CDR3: TGCAGCGTCCACAGCCATGAAGCTTTCTTT. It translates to CSVHSHEAFF.

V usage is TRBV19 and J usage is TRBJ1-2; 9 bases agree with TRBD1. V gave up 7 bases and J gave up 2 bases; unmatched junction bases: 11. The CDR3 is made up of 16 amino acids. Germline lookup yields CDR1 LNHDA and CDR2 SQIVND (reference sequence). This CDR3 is CASKGGQGIANYGYTF. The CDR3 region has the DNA TGTGCCAGTAAGGGGGGACAGGGTATCGCCAACTATGGCTACACCTTC.

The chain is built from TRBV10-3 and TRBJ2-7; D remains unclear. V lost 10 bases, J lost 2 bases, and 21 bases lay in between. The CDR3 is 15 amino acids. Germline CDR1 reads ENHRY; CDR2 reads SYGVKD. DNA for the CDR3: TGTGCCACGGCCCCCGCAGATCACTACCCCTACGAGCAGTACTTC. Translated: CATAPADHYPYEQYF.

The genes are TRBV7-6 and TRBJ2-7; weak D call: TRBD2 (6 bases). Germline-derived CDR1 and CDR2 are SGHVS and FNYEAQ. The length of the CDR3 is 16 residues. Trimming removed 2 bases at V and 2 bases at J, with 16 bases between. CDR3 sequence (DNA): TGTGCCAGCAGCTTAATAGCGGAGGTGGGGCCCTACGAGCAGTACTTC. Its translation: CASSLIAEVGPYEQYF.

CDR3 protein: CASSLRSNTGELFF. The CDR3, as DNA: TGCGCCAGCAGCTTGAGGAGCAACACCGGGGAGCTGTTTTTT. The chain carries TRBV5-1 and TRBJ2-2; D is unclear. The CDR3 extends over 14 amino acids. V lost 1 base, J lost 2 bases, and 6 bases lay in between. Germline values: CDR1 SGHRS, CDR2 YFSETQ.

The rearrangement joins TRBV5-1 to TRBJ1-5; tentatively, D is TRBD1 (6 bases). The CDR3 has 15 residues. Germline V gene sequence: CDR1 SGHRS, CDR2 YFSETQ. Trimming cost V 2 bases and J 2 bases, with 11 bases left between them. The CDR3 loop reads CASSFTGSGNQPQHF. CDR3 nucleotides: TGCGCCAGCAGCTTTACAGGGAGCGGCAATCAGCCCCAGCATTTT.

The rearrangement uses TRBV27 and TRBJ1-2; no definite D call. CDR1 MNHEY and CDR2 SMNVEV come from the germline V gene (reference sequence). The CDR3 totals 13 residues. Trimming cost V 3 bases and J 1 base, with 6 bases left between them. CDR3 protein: CASSFRVNYGYTF. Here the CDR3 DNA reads TGTGCCAGCAGTTTTCGCGTTAACTATGGCTACACCTTC.

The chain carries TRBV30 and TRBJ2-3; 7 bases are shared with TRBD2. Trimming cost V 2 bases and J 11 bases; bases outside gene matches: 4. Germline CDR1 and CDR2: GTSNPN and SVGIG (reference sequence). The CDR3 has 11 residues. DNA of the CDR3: TGTGCCTGGAGTCTAGCGGAACAGCAGTATTTT. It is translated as CAWSLAEQQYF.

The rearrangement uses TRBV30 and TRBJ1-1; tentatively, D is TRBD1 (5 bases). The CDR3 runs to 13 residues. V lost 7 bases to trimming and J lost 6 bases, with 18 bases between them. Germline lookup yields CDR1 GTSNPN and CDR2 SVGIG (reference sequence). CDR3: CALTPPQGAEAFF. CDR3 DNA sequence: TGTGCCTTAACCCCCCCCCAGGGCGCTGAAGCTTTCTTT.

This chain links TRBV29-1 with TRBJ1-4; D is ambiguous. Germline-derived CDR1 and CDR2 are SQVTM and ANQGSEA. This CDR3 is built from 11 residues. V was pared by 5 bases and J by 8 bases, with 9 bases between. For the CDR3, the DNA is TGCAGCGTTCTATCCCCGGAAAAACTGTTTTTT. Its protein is CSVLSPEKLFF.

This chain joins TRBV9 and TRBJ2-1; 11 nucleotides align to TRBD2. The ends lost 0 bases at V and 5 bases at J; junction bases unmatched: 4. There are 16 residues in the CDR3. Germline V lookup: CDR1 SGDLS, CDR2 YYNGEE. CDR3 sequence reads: CASSVDSGLADNEQFF. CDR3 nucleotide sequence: TGTGCCAGCAGCGTAGACTCGGGACTAGCGGACAATGAGCAGTTCTTC.

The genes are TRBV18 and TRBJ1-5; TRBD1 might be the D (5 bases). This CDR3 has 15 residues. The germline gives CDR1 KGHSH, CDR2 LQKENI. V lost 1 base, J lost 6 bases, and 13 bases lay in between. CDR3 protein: CASSPRGGSGQPQHF. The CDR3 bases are TGTGCCAGCTCACCACGGGGCGGATCGGGTCAGCCCCAGCATTTT.

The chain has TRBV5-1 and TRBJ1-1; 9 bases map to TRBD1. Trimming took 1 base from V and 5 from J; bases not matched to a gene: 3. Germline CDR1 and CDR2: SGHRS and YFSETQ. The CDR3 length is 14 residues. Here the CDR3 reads CASSLNRGRTEAFF. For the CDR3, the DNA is TGCGCCAGCAGCTTGAACAGGGGGCGGACTGAAGCTTTCTTT.

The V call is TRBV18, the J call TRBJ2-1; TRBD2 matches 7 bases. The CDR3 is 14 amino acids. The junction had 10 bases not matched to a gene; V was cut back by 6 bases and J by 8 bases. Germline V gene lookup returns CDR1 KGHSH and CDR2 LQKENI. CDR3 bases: TGTGCCAGCTCCGAGACTAGCATACAGTATGAGCAGTTCTTC. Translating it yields CASSETSIQYEQFF.

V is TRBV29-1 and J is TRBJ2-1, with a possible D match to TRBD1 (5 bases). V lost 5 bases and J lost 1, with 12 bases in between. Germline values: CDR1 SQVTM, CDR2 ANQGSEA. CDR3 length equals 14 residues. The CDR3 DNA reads TGCAGCGTTCATGGCAGGGTGTCCTACAATGAGCAGTTCTTC. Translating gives CSVHGRVSYNEQFF.